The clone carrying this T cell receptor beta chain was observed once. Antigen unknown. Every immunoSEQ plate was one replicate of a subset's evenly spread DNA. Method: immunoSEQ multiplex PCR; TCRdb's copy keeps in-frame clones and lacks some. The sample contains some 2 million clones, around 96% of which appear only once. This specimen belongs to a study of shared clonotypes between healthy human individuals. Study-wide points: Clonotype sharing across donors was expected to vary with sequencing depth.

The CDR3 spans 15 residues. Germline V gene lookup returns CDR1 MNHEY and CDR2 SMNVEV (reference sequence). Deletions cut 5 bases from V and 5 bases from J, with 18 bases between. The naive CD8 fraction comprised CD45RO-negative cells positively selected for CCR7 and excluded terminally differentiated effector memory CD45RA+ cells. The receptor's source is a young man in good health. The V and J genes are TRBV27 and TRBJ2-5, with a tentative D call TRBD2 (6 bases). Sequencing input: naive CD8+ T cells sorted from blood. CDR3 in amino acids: CASSNPQTGRETQYF. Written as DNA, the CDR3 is TGTGCCAGCAGTAACCCGCAAACGGGGAGGGAGACCCAGTACTTC.